This T cell receptor (beta chain) was found in a study of T cell changes during pregnancy in multiple sclerosis. This CDR3 comprises 15 residues. The V gene's germline CDR1 is MNHEY and CDR2 SVGAGI. V was clipped by 7 bases and J by 0 bases; unmatched bases: 3. Clones were read by immunoSEQ multiplex PCR, and TCRdb kept only the in-frame ones, dropping some. The sample consists of roughly 75,000 clones, just over 90% of them appearing once. The rearrangement links TRBV6-5 to TRBJ2-3; TRBD2 matches at 11 bases. The source was peripheral blood, collected after pregnancy. This clonotype was sampled from a female donor in good health, enrolled as a control in a pregnancy study. This CDR3 reads CASTRTSGSTDTQYF. DNA of the CDR3: TGTGCCAGCACTCGGACTAGCGGGAGCACAGATACGCAGTATTTT.